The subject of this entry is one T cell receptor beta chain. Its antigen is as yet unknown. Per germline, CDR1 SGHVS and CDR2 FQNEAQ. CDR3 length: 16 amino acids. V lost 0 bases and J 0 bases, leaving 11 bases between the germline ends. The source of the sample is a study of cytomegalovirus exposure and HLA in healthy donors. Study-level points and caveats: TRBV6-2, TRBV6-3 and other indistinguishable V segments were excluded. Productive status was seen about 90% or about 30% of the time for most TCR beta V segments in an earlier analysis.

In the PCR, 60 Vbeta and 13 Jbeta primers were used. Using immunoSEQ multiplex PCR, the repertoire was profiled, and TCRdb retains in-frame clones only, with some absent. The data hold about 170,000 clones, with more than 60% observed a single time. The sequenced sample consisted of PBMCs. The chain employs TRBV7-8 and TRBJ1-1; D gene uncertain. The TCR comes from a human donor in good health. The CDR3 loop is CASSLAAGTVNTEAFF. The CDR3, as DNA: TGTGCCAGCAGCTTAGCGGCAGGCACAGTGAACACTGAAGCTTTCTTT.